The 30 T cell receptor beta chains listed next were all sequenced from one sample in a study of post-analysis software for immune sequencing data. Prepared libraries of TCR beta cDNA carried unique molecular identifiers. TCRdb reprocessed the PCR reads with MiXCR, giving one entry per CDR3 protein. The sample lists 740,000 or so distinct CDR3 sequences, 53% occurring once. Whole-study results and caveats: There were a few TRBV segments more frequent in patients than controls, and TRBV5-6, TRBV5-1 and TRBV20-1 were among them.

No antigens are known for them. Sequenced material: blood. The receptors were sampled from a girl under 18 with multiple sclerosis.

The chain carries TRBV3-1 and TRBJ1-2, with 7 bases fitting TRBD1. The V gene end was trimmed by 0 bases and the J gene end by 7 bases; junction bases not matched to a gene: 8. The CDR3 has 15 amino acids. The V gene's germline CDR1 is LGHDT and CDR2 YNNKEL (reference sequence). CDR3 in amino acids: CASSQDRAGGSGYTF. CDR3 sequence (DNA): TGTGCCAGCAGCCAAGATCGGGCAGGGGGAAGTGGCTACACCTTC. The variable domain in full, with the rest retrieved from reference TRBV3-1 and TRBJ1-2, is DTAVSQTPKYLVTQMGNDKSIKCEQNLGHDTMYWYKQDSKKFLKIMFSYNNKELIINETVPNRFSPKSPDKAHLNLHINSLELGDSAVYFCASSQDRAGGSGYTFGSGTRLTVV.

The chain links TRBV5-6 to TRBJ2-5, with D possibly being TRBD1 or TRBD2 (6 bases each). Germline CDR1 is SGHDT and CDR2 is YYEEEE. V shed 4 bases and J shed 1 base, with 17 bases lying between them. The CDR3 totals 16 residues. The CDR3 DNA reads TGTGCCAGCAGCCCCCGTGAGGGGGGCGTCCAAGAGACCCAGTACTTC. Translating gives CASSPREGGVQETQYF. Together with reference TRBV5-6 and TRBJ2-5, the CDR3 gives the full variable domain: DAGVTQSPTHLIKTRGQQVTLRCSPKSGHDTVSWYQQALGQGPQFIFQYYEEEERQRGNFPDRFSGHQFPNYSSELNVNALLLGDSALYLCASSPREGGVQETQYFGPGTRLLVL.

The CDR3 DNA is TGTGCCAGCAGTTACTCGACAGTGCATTTAACAGATACGCAGTATTTT. This encodes CASSYSTVHLTDTQYF. The V call is TRBV6-6, the J call TRBJ2-3; D is perhaps TRBD1 (5 bases). The CDR3 extends over 16 amino acids. The V gene lost 0 bases and the J gene lost 3 bases, with 13 bases spanning the gap. Germline V gene data show CDR1 as MNHNY and CDR2 as SVGAGI (reference sequence).

This clonotype was detected a few times. V is TRBV12-3 or TRBV12-4 and J is TRBJ1-1; the match to TRBD1 covers 9 bases. The CDR3 is made up of 14 amino acids. Trimming took 4 bases from V and 5 from J; bases not matched to a gene: 5. CDR3 DNA sequence: TGTGCCAGCAGTTGGACAGGGGCGAGGACTGAAGCTTTCTTT. Translated: CASSWTGARTEAFF.

The chain carries TRBV4-2 and TRBJ2-3; the D gene is possibly TRBD1 (5 bases). V lost 3 bases and J 8 bases, leaving 12 bases between the germline ends. The CDR3 runs to 13 residues. The germline gives CDR1 LGHNA, CDR2 YNFKEQ. CDR3 protein: CASSQGPRATQYF. DNA of the CDR3: TGTGCCAGCAGCCAGGGGCCCCGGGCTACGCAGTATTTT.

This clonotype was seen more than once but under ten times. The V call is TRBV29-1, the J call TRBJ1-5, with a tentative D call TRBD1 (5 bases). Germline loops: CDR1 SQVTM, CDR2 ANQGSEA. V lost 2 bases and J 3 bases, leaving 8 bases between the germline ends. The length of the CDR3 is 13 residues. CDR3 bases: TGCAGCGTTGAACAGGGTTCCAATCAGCCCCAGCATTTT. It encodes CSVEQGSNQPQHF. The full variable domain, with the rest looked up from reference TRBV29-1 and TRBJ1-5, is SAVISQKPSRDICQRGTSLTIQCQVDSQVTMMFWYRQQPGQSLTLIATANQGSEATYESGFVIDKFPISRPNLTFSTLTVSNMSPEDSSIYLCSVEQGSNQPQHFGDGTRLSIL.

This chain uses TRBV5-1 with TRBJ2-1; 12 bases map to TRBD2. The CDR3 spans 17 residues. V shed 2 bases and J 4 bases; nucleotides not matched to a gene: 7. Germline assignment: CDR1 SGHRS and CDR2 YFSETQ. As DNA, the CDR3 is TGCGCCAGCAGCTTACTAGCGGGAGGTGGAGTTTACAATGAGCAGTTCTTC. As protein: CASSLLAGGGVYNEQFF.

This clonotype has just a few counts. The gene calls are TRBV7-2 and TRBJ2-1, with a weak D call TRBD2 (6 bases). This CDR3 is 12 amino acids long. CDR1 is SGHTA and CDR2 is FQGNSA in the germline V gene. V was pared by 5 bases and J by 12 bases, with 14 bases between. CDR3 sequence reads: CASSEPSEPQFF. DNA of the CDR3: TGTGCCAGCAGCGAGCCTAGCGAACCGCAGTTCTTC.

The J gene is TRBJ1-1, the V gene TRBV9; no clear D gene. This CDR3 contains 12 residues. From germline, CDR1 is SGDLS and CDR2 YYNGEE. V gave up 0 bases and J gave up 11 bases, with 11 bases separating them. The CDR3 spells CASSVGVAAAFF. The CDR3 DNA follows: TGTGCCAGCAGCGTAGGGGTGGCTGCGGCTTTCTTT. The whole variable domain, remainder taken from reference TRBV9 and TRBJ1-1, is DSGVTQTPKHLITATGQRVTLRCSPRSGDLSVYWYQQSLDQGLQFLIQYYNGEERAKGNILERFSAQQFPDLHSELNLSSLELGDSALYFCASSVGVAAAFFGQGTRLTVV.

This clonotype turned up a few times. V and J are TRBV20-1 and TRBJ2-5, with D possibly called TRBD1 or TRBD2 (6 bases each). Germline CDR1 and CDR2: DFQATT and SNEGSKA (reference sequence). The CDR3 has 16 amino acids. The V gene lost 5 bases and the J gene lost 5 bases, with 24 bases spanning the gap. The CDR3 sequence is CSAPTRGALRQETQYF. The CDR3 DNA reads as TGCAGTGCTCCCACGAGGGGGGCGCTAAGGCAGGAGACCCAGTACTTC.

J is TRBJ2-7 and V is TRBV3-1, with TRBD1 matching over 7 bases. The CDR3 is 15 amino acids. Germline-derived CDR1 and CDR2 are LGHDT and YNNKEL (reference sequence). J gave up 1 base and V 3 bases, and 6 bases lay outside the gene matches. The CDR3 coding sequence is TGTGCCAGCAGCCACACCGGGACAGCTTCCTACGAGCAGTACTTC. Translated: CASSHTGTASYEQYF.

The J gene is TRBJ2-3, the V gene TRBV20-1, with 9 bases matching TRBD2. V dropped 6 bases and J dropped 4; count of bases not matched to a gene: 11. This CDR3 has 15 amino acids. The V gene's germline CDR1 is DFQATT and CDR2 SNEGSKA (reference sequence). The CDR3 DNA is TGCAGTGCAAATACACCTAGCGGGACGGCAGATACGCAGTATTTT. This encodes CSANTPSGTADTQYF.

Written as DNA, the CDR3 is TGCGCCAGCAGCTTTGAGATAGCAACTAGCACAGATACGCAGTATTTT. Protein: CASSFEIATSTDTQYF. V usage is TRBV5-1 and J usage is TRBJ2-3, with D uncertain. The CDR3 is 16 amino acids. The V gene's germline CDR1 is SGHRS and CDR2 YFSETQ. V gave up 2 bases and J gave up 0 bases, with 13 bases separating them.

The chain couples TRBV12-3 or TRBV12-4 to TRBJ2-1, with 9 positions matching TRBD1. Losses at the gene ends were 5 bases for V and 14 bases for J; bases not matched to a gene: 10. This CDR3 region has 13 residues. The CDR3 loop reads CASSIGQGNTKFF. CDR3 in DNA: TGTGCCAGCAGTATTGGACAGGGGAATACGAAGTTCTTC.

In its sample, this clonotype was seen once. The V and J genes are TRBV7-6 and TRBJ2-1; 9 nucleotides line up with TRBD2. Germline trimming cut 2 bases from V and 12 bases from J; bases unmatched to any gene: 5. The length of the CDR3 is 13 residues. Germline-derived CDR1 and CDR2 are SGHVS and FNYEAQ. This CDR3 is CASSLRLAGRQFF. The CDR3 bases are TGTGCCAGCAGCTTAAGGCTAGCGGGGAGGCAGTTCTTC.

This clonotype was recorded once. The CDR3 here is CASRASGPYQETQYF. The DNA of the CDR3 is TGTGCCAGCAGGGCTAGCGGACCGTACCAAGAGACCCAGTACTTC. This rearrangement joins TRBV27 to TRBJ2-5, with 7 bases fitting TRBD2. Germline loops: CDR1 MNHEY, CDR2 SMNVEV (reference sequence). Losses at the gene ends were 6 bases for V and 0 bases for J; bases not matched to a gene: 7. The CDR3 length is 15 residues.

V gene TRBV5-1 combines with J gene TRBJ2-5; 9 positions agree with TRBD1. Trimming cost V 4 bases and J 11 bases; bases outside gene matches: 12. The germline gives CDR1 SGHRS, CDR2 YFSETQ. CDR3 length equals 14 residues. CDR3 nucleotides: TGCGCCAGCAGCCTAAGGACAGGGGACTACAAGCAGTACTTC. It codes for CASSLRTGDYKQYF.

Comment on this clonotype: One end of the junction fails to match germline, which may point to a read error. V and J are TRBV7-7 and TRBJ2-5; TRBD2 matches at 11 bases. CDR3 length: 15 amino acids. The germline V gene encodes CDR1 SSHAT and CDR2 FNYEAQ (reference sequence). The CDR3 bases are TGTGCTAGCAGCTTAGCGGGAGGGCCGAGGGAGACCCAGTACTTC. This encodes CASSLAGGPRETQYF.

This clonotype appeared a few times. The chain combines TRBV20-1 with TRBJ2-1, with 14 bases fitting TRBD2. Germline CDR1 is DFQATT and CDR2 is SNEGSKA (reference sequence). The CDR3 sequence is 15 residues long. After removal of 4 bases from V and 7 bases from J, the junction contained 6 bases not matched to a gene. CDR3 bases: TGCAGTGCTACCCCCGGGACTAGCGGGAGAAATGAGCAGTTCTTC. Its protein product is CSATPGTSGRNEQFF.

This clonotype was picked up a small number of times. The rearrangement links TRBV29-1 to TRBJ2-7, with D possibly TRBD1 on 6 matching bases. CDR3 size: 12 residues. Looked up from germline, CDR1 is SQVTM and CDR2 is ANQGSEA. Trimming took 4 bases from V and 5 from J, leaving 12 bases between them. The CDR3 DNA reads as TGCAGCGTTGTCCGGGCAGGGGACGAGCAGTACTTC. It codes for CSVVRAGDEQYF.

This chain joins TRBV7-9 and TRBJ2-3; tentatively, D is TRBD2 (6 bases). The CDR3 has 15 amino acids. V was cut by 3 bases and J by 2 bases, with 12 bases left in between. The germline V gene encodes CDR1 SEHNR and CDR2 FQNEAQ (reference sequence). Here the CDR3 reads CASSFRGTFTDTQYF. CDR3 nucleotides: TGTGCCAGCAGCTTCCGGGGGACCTTCACAGATACGCAGTATTTT.

The chain joins TRBV10-3 to TRBJ2-7, with D tentatively TRBD1 or TRBD2 (5 bases each). The J call could be wrong; TRBJ2-5 is a better fit for the DNA end. CDR3 length: 12 residues. Germline values: CDR1 ENHRY, CDR2 SYGVKD. The CDR3 coding sequence is TGTGCCATCAGTGTCGAGGGGGAGACCCAGTACTTC. It specifies CAISVEGETQYF.

This clonotype was seen only once. Germline is not matched at one junction end, which may reflect a read error. The chain combines TRBV20-1 with TRBJ2-5; D is uncertain. Germline V CDR1 and CDR2: DFQATT, SNEGSKA (reference sequence). The CDR3 extends over 12 amino acids. CDR3 in DNA: TGCAGCGCTAGTCCAGCCCTGAAGTCCCAGTACTTC. As protein: CSASPALKSQYF.

The chain combines TRBV5-1 with TRBJ1-2; 8 bases are shared with TRBD1. The J segment lost 4 bases and the V segment lost 1 base, leaving 6 bases of the junction unmatched. The CDR3 totals 15 residues. Germline CDR1 and CDR2: SGHRS and YFSETQ. Written as DNA, the CDR3 is TGCGCCAGCAGCTTGACTTCAGGGACAGGCTATGGCTACACCTTC. Translation gives CASSLTSGTGYGYTF.

This clonotype was picked up one time. The V gene is TRBV5-1, the J gene TRBJ2-4; TRBD2 aligns across 7 bases. The J call may not be correct, given that the DNA end is closer to TRBJ2-5. Germline V gene data show CDR1 as SGHRS and CDR2 as YFSETQ. This CDR3 contains 14 residues. DNA of the CDR3: TGCGCCAGCAGCTCGGGACTACCTGAAGAGACCCAGTACTTC. Its protein product is CASSSGLPEETQYF.

J is TRBJ1-5 and V is TRBV6-1, with 10 bases identical to TRBD1. CDR1 is MNHNS and CDR2 is SASEGT in the germline V gene. The CDR3 totals 18 residues. With 6 bases clipped from V and 9 bases from J, the junction kept 20 bases outside the gene matches. The CDR3 nucleotides read TGTGCCAGCAGCCCAACTCCCGGGACAGGGGCCCAGGGAGGGCCCCAGCATTTT. It specifies CASSPTPGTGAQGGPQHF.

This clonotype was observed a handful of times. The chain links TRBV29-1 to TRBJ2-1; 8 positions match TRBD1. Germline CDR1 is SQVTM and CDR2 is ANQGSEA. This CDR3 is 15 amino acids long. The trim removed 4 bases at V and 6 bases at J, leaving 11 bases unmatched. The CDR3 is CSVARPTGASNEQFF. CDR3 DNA sequence: TGCAGCGTTGCTAGGCCGACAGGGGCTAGCAATGAGCAGTTCTTC.

The genes are TRBV5-1 and TRBJ2-5; D call uncertain. Trimming removed 2 bases at V and 3 bases at J, with 14 bases between. The germline V gene has CDR1 SGHRS and CDR2 YFSETQ. The CDR3 consists of 15 residues. CDR3 sequence (DNA): TGCGCCAGCAGCTTCGGTTCGCGGAGAGAAGAGACCCAGTACTTC. Protein product: CASSFGSRREETQYF.

This clonotype was seen a few times. V is TRBV18 and J is TRBJ2-5; D remains unclear. Germline V gives CDR1 KGHSH, CDR2 LQKENI. The CDR3 totals 12 residues. Trimming pared 3 bases from V and 3 bases from J, leaving 5 bases between. The CDR3 DNA reads as TGTGCCAGCTCACCTTTAGAAGAGACCCAGTACTTC. Translating it yields CASSPLEETQYF.

The rearrangement links TRBV12-3 or TRBV12-4 to TRBJ2-7; tentatively, D is TRBD2 (6 bases). This CDR3 region has 13 residues. V gave up 6 bases and J gave up 6 bases, with 15 bases separating them. The CDR3 sequence is CASSRSGPCEQYF. The CDR3 DNA reads TGTGCCAGCAGCCGTAGCGGCCCCTGCGAGCAGTACTTC.